A single sample is the source of the 3 T cell receptor beta chains below, sequenced in a study of Graves' ophthalmopathy and Graves' hyperthyroidism. TCR beta CDR3 regions were amplified from RNA transcripts. Scientists carried out first-round RT-PCR using HTBI primers and then a second-round multiplex PCR. TCRdb itself ran the multiplex PCR reads through MiXCR, one entry per CDR3 protein. The sample contains under 60,000 distinct CDR3 sequences, around 50% of which appear only once. Source material: peripheral blood. Receptors originate from an adult woman with Graves' ophthalmopathy.

Of note for this clonotype: This likely comes from a read error, as the CDR3 has no conserved phenylalanine or tryptophan at its end. The chain couples TRBV24-1 to TRBJ2-1, with D perhaps TRBD1 (6 bases). This CDR3 is 15 amino acids long. V lost 9 bases, J lost 4 bases, and 18 bases lay in between. Germline V lookup: CDR1 KGHDR, CDR2 SFDVKD. The CDR3: CATSRQGQGYNEQFL. The CDR3 DNA is TGTGCCACCTCACGGCAGGGGCAAGGGTACAATGAGCAGTTCCTC.

This clonotype was counted once. The chain employs TRBV7-3 and TRBJ2-7; 12 nucleotides agree with TRBD2. With V trimmed by 6 bases and J by 5 bases, 5 bases remained unmatched. The germline gives CDR1 SGHTA, CDR2 FQGTGA. The CDR3 has 14 amino acids. The CDR3 nucleotides are TGTGCCAGCAGTTCGGGACTAGCGGGCCACGAGCAGTACTTC. It yields the protein CASSSGLAGHEQYF. Full variable domain (rest looked up from reference TRBV7-3 and TRBJ2-7): GAGVSQTPSNKVTEKGKYVELRCDPISGHTALYWYRQSLGQGPEFLIYFQGTGAADDSGLPNDRFFAVRPEGSVSTLKIQRTERGDSAVYLCASSSGLAGHEQYFGPGTRLTVT.

This clonotype has ten or more counts. V usage is TRBV6-1 and J usage is TRBJ2-5; the D gene is possibly TRBD2 (6 bases). The CDR3 spans 14 residues. CDR1 and CDR2 (germline): MNHNS, SASEGT. With 4 bases removed from V and 2 bases from J, the gap between germline ends came to 11 bases. The CDR3: CASSGRVRQETQYF. For the CDR3, the DNA is TGTGCCAGCAGTGGGAGGGTAAGGCAAGAGACCCAGTACTTC.